The 27 T cell receptor beta chains below were found in one sample sequenced in a study of OX40 agonist ivuxolimab in advanced cancers. Sequencing used immunoSEQ multiplex PCR; TCRdb keeps in-frame clones, though not all of them. The sample has about 33,000 clones, less than 85% seen once. The starting material was CD4+ or CD8+ T cells sorted from blood, obtained in a trial of the OX40 agonist ivuxolimab. The receptors derive from an adult with an advanced solid tumor such as melanoma, head and neck, liver or kidney cancer.

This sequence joins TRBV11-2 and TRBJ1-4; D is undetermined. The CDR3 runs 13 residues. With 1 base removed from V and 8 bases from J, the gap between germline ends came to 8 bases. Germline V gene sequence: CDR1 SGHAT, CDR2 FQNNGV. CDR3 in amino acids: CASSLVVGEKLFF. The DNA of the CDR3 is TGTGCCAGCAGCTTAGTCGTCGGAGAAAAACTGTTTTTT.

The V and J genes are TRBV11-3 and TRBJ2-3; D gene unclear. V dropped 1 base and J dropped 2 bases, with 10 bases sitting between them. The length of the CDR3 is 15 residues. Germline V lookup: CDR1 SGHNT, CDR2 YENEEA. The CDR3 spells CASSLGRVNTDTQYF. The CDR3 DNA reads TGTGCCAGCAGCTTAGGACGGGTGAACACAGATACGCAGTATTTT.

This sequence joins TRBV2 and TRBJ1-1; D might be TRBD1 (6 bases). Per germline, CDR1 SNHLY and CDR2 FYNNEI. CDR3 length: 12 residues. The V gene lost 4 bases and the J gene lost 4 bases, with 7 bases spanning the gap. The CDR3 sequence is CASSAGVTEAFF. The CDR3 nucleotides read TGTGCCAGCAGTGCAGGGGTCACTGAAGCTTTCTTT.

CDR3 DNA sequence: TGTGCCAGCAGTTTAGTGGGGACAGGCACTGAAGCTTTCTTT. Translation gives CASSLVGTGTEAFF. V usage is TRBV27 and J usage is TRBJ1-1; 8 positions agree with TRBD1. The germline CDR1 and CDR2 sequences are MNHEY and SMNVEV (reference sequence). With 2 bases clipped from V and 4 bases from J, the junction kept 3 bases outside the gene matches. CDR3 length: 14 residues.

V gene TRBV23-1 combines with J gene TRBJ2-7; tentatively, D is TRBD1 (6 bases). TRBV23-1 is an ORF; its function is uncertain. Trimming left V 1 base short and J 2 bases short, with 12 bases between. The CDR3 has 15 residues. In nucleotides, the CDR3 is TGCGCCAGCAGTCAATGGGGGCAGCGCCCCTACGAGCAGTACTTC. Its protein product is CASSQWGQRPYEQYF.

The chain recombines TRBV5-6 with TRBJ2-7, with D possibly TRBD2 on 5 matching bases. Between the trimmed V and J ends, which lost 4 bases and 3 bases, there was a span of 14 bases. The V gene's germline CDR1 is SGHDT and CDR2 YYEEEE. The CDR3 extends over 14 amino acids. The CDR3 here is CASSPGGGSYEQYF. The DNA for the CDR3 is TGTGCCAGCAGCCCCGGAGGCGGCAGCTACGAGCAGTACTTC.

The sample holds one count of this clone. V usage is TRBV9 and J usage is TRBJ2-3, with 7 positions matching TRBD1. The CDR3 has 14 amino acids. Germline values: CDR1 SGDLS, CDR2 YYNGEE. The V and J ends lost 3 bases and 3 bases, in that order; junction bases with no gene match: 4. CDR3 residues: CASSANRGTDTQYF. As DNA, the CDR3 is TGTGCCAGCAGCGCTAACAGGGGAACAGATACGCAGTATTTT.

There are many counts of this clone. The chain combines TRBV6-1 with TRBJ2-7; D ambiguous. CDR1 MNHNS and CDR2 SASEGT come from the germline V gene. The CDR3 loop spans 12 amino acids. V lost 2 bases, J lost 3 bases, and 5 bases lay in between. The CDR3 loop is CASSERGYEQYF. The CDR3 DNA follows: TGTGCCAGCAGTGAAAGAGGCTACGAGCAGTACTTC.

The sample holds one count of this clone. This sequence joins TRBV5-6 and TRBJ1-2; D gene uncertain. CDR1 is SGHDT, CDR2 YYEEEE, per germline. The CDR3 totals 14 residues. V was trimmed by 0 bases and J by 1 base, leaving 7 bases between them. Here the CDR3 DNA reads TGTGCCAGCAGCTTGGCGGGCATTAACTATGGCTACACCTTC. It yields the protein CASSLAGINYGYTF.

The chain carries TRBV14 and TRBJ2-7; no reliable D call. V dropped 4 bases and J dropped 5 bases, with 12 bases sitting between them. This CDR3 region has 13 residues. CDR1 and CDR2 from the germline V gene are SGHDN and FVKESK. CDR3 protein: CASSRSSSHEQYF. CDR3 DNA sequence: TGTGCCAGCAGCCGCTCTAGTTCCCACGAGCAGTACTTC.

The gene calls are TRBV9 and TRBJ2-5, with 9 bases matching TRBD2. The CDR3 spans 15 residues. Unmatched junction bases numbered 8, after V lost 4 bases and J lost 4 bases. The germline CDR1 and CDR2 sequences are SGDLS and YYNGEE. In DNA form, the CDR3 reads TGTGCCAGCAGCCCTAGCGGGGCCTCTTCAGAGACCCAGTACTTC. It encodes CASSPSGASSETQYF.

The chain employs TRBV7-3 and TRBJ2-7; possibly TRBD2 for D (6 bases). The CDR3 spans 13 residues. Germline CDR1 reads SGHTA; CDR2 reads FQGTGA. V was clipped by 5 bases and J by 4 bases, with 12 bases between them. The DNA of the CDR3 is TGTGCCAGCAGCGTCGGGGGAGGTTACGAGCAGTACTTC. As protein: CASSVGGGYEQYF.

The gene calls are TRBV9 and TRBJ2-7, with 11 bases aligning to TRBD1. Germline V gives CDR1 SGDLS, CDR2 YYNGEE. V shed 4 bases, J shed 2 bases, and the junction held 5 bases outside the gene matches. The length of the CDR3 is 15 residues. The CDR3 here is CASSKGQGGTYEQYF. The CDR3 DNA reads as TGTGCCAGCAGCAAGGGACAGGGGGGGACCTACGAGCAGTACTTC.

This clone was observed at least ten times. The chain couples TRBV28 to TRBJ2-7; D unresolved. Trimming shortened V by 7 bases and J by 1 base, and 8 bases separated the two germline ends. The CDR3 spans 12 residues. Germline V gives CDR1 MDHEN, CDR2 SYDVKM. CDR3 in DNA: TGTGCCAGCACTGATGAGTCCTACGAGCAGTACTTC. Translated, it gives CASTDESYEQYF.

This chain connects TRBV5-1 to TRBJ2-7; D uncertain. This CDR3 is built from 13 residues. V dropped 0 bases and J dropped 3 bases, with 7 bases sitting between them. Germline V lookup: CDR1 SGHRS, CDR2 YFSETQ. CDR3 sequence (DNA): TGCGCCAGCAGCTTGGGGGGTGGCTACGAGCAGTACTTC. This gives the protein CASSLGGGYEQYF.

The chain has TRBV28 and TRBJ2-5; a weak D match, TRBD1 (6 bases). Germline loops: CDR1 MDHEN, CDR2 SYDVKM. This CDR3 region has 12 residues. Trimming stripped 4 bases from V and 9 bases from J, with 12 bases between. CDR3 in amino acids: CASSSPPGAQYF. The CDR3, as DNA: TGTGCCAGCAGTTCCCCCCCAGGGGCCCAGTACTTC.

The chain couples TRBV5-6 to TRBJ2-7; D might be TRBD2 (5 bases). Germline V gene data show CDR1 as SGHDT and CDR2 as YYEEEE. V lost 3 bases and J lost 3, with 19 bases in between. This CDR3 has 16 amino acids. The CDR3 nucleotides read TGTGCCAGCAGCTCGTCAGAGGGATACGGTGACTACGAGCAGTACTTC. It is translated as CASSSSEGYGDYEQYF. The entire variable domain, with the rest obtained from reference TRBV5-6 and TRBJ2-7, is as follows: DAGVTQSPTHLIKTRGQQVTLRCSPKSGHDTVSWYQQALGQGPQFIFQYYEEEERQRGNFPDRFSGHQFPNYSSELNVNALLLGDSALYLCASSSSEGYGDYEQYFGPGTRLTVT.

This clone was seen a single time. The chain carries TRBV30 and TRBJ2-5; 8 nucleotides align to TRBD2. The CDR3 spans 14 residues. Losses at the gene ends were 7 bases for V and 5 bases for J; bases not matched to a gene: 12. Germline V gives CDR1 GTSNPN, CDR2 SVGIG (reference sequence). The CDR3 sequence: CAFLPGGSGETQYF. The DNA of the CDR3 is TGTGCCTTTCTCCCGGGGGGGTCCGGGGAGACCCAGTACTTC.

This rearrangement joins TRBV7-2 to TRBJ1-1; D remains ambiguous. CDR3 length: 12 amino acids. CDR1 and CDR2 (germline): SGHTA, FQGNSA. V shed 5 bases and J shed 4 bases, with 8 bases lying between them. CDR3 in amino acids: CASSQLSTEAFF. DNA of the CDR3: TGTGCCAGCAGCCAGTTGAGCACTGAAGCTTTCTTT.

The chain recombines TRBV28 with TRBJ2-1, with D possibly matching TRBD2 (6 bases). With 6 bases removed from V and 0 bases from J, the gap between germline ends came to 15 bases. Germline V gene data show CDR1 as MDHEN and CDR2 as SYDVKM. This CDR3 is built from 16 residues. The CDR3 nucleotides read TGTGCCAGCAGCCTAACGGGGACTCCCTCCTACAATGAGCAGTTCTTC. It is translated as CASSLTGTPSYNEQFF. Based on the CDR3 plus reference TRBV28 and TRBJ2-1, the full variable domain is DVKVTQSSRYLVKRTGEKVFLECVQDMDHENMFWYRQDPGLGLRLIYFSYDVKMKEKGDIPEGYSVSREKKERFSLILESASTNQTSMYLCASSLTGTPSYNEQFFGPGTRLTVL.

The sample holds a few counts of this clone. The chain links TRBV19 to TRBJ1-1; possible D gene TRBD1, 5 bases. The CDR3 totals 12 residues. Germline-derived CDR1 and CDR2 are LNHDA and SQIVND (reference sequence). Trimming cost V 5 bases and J 8 bases, with 12 bases left between them. CDR3 in amino acids: CASSADSPEAFF. The CDR3 coding sequence is TGTGCCAGTAGTGCCGACAGTCCCGAAGCTTTCTTT.

The genes are TRBV6-1 and TRBJ1-2; the D gene is possibly TRBD1 (5 bases). Germline V gene data show CDR1 as MNHNS and CDR2 as SASEGT. Trimming shortened V by 3 bases and J by 0 bases, and 11 bases separated the two germline ends. The CDR3 runs 15 residues. This CDR3 is CASSESQAANYGYTF. The CDR3 bases are TGTGCCAGCAGTGAGTCACAGGCAGCTAACTATGGCTACACCTTC.

The gene calls are TRBV5-6 and TRBJ2-3; weak D call: TRBD2 (7 bases). The CDR3 is made up of 16 amino acids. Germline-derived CDR1 and CDR2 are SGHDT and YYEEEE. V was clipped by 1 base and J by 3 bases, with 15 bases between them. CDR3 residues: CASSLPVGGATDTQYF. CDR3 in DNA: TGTGCCAGCAGCTTGCCCGTGGGGGGGGCGACAGATACGCAGTATTTT.

The gene calls are TRBV28 and TRBJ2-5; TRBD2 matches 10 bases. Per the germline V gene, CDR1 is MDHEN and CDR2 is SYDVKM. V trimming: 3 bases; J trimming: 2 bases; junction bases outside the gene matches: 6. CDR3 length: 16 residues. CDR3 in DNA: TGTGCCAGCAGTTTGGGTAGCGGGGGGCCGCAAGAGACCCAGTACTTC. As protein: CASSLGSGGPQETQYF.

This clone was seen just once. DNA of the CDR3: TGTGCCAGCAGCGAGAGACAGGGGGCCGGCTCTGGGGCCAACGTCCTGACTTTC. Residues: CASSERQGAGSGANVLTF. The V gene is TRBV9, the J gene TRBJ2-6, with 10 bases fitting TRBD1. This CDR3 has 18 amino acids. Germline lookup yields CDR1 SGDLS and CDR2 YYNGEE. Trimming took 3 bases from V and 0 from J; bases not matched to a gene: 6.

This clone has only one observation. The chain has TRBV7-9 and TRBJ2-1; D is ambiguous. V dropped 3 bases and J dropped 6 bases, with 3 bases sitting between them. This CDR3 is built from 11 residues. Germline CDR1 and CDR2: SEHNR and FQNEAQ (reference sequence). The CDR3 DNA sequence: TGTGCCAGCAGCTTCCTCAATGAGCAGTTCTTC. It codes for CASSFLNEQFF. The variable domain in full, completed from reference TRBV7-9 and TRBJ2-1, reads DTGVSQNPRHKITKRGQNVTFRCDPISEHNRLYWYRQTLGQGPEFLTYFQNEAQLEKSRLLSDRFSAERPKGSFSTLEIQRTEQGDSAMYLCASSFLNEQFFGPGTRLTVL.

The chain couples TRBV21-1 to TRBJ1-4; TRBD1, the table's D call, was not compared with the DNA. TRBV21-1 is flagged as a pseudogene. The CDR3 runs to 13 residues. The CDR3 nucleotides read TGTGCCCTACCGGAGGGGGCAGCTGAAAAACTGTTTTTT. This encodes CALPEGAAEKLFF.